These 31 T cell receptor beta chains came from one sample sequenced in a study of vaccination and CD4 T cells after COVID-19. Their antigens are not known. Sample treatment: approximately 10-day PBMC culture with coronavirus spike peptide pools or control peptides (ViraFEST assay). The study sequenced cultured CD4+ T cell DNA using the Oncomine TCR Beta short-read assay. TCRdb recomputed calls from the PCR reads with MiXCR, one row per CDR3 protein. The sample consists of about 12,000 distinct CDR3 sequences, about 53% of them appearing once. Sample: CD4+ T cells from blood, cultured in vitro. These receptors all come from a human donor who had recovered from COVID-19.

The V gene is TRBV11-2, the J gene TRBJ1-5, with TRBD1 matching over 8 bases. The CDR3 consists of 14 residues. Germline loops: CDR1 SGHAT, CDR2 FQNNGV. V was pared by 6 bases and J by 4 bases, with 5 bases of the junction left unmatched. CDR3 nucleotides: TGTGCCAGCAGTCCCGGACAGGGAAATCAGCCCCAGCATTTT. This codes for CASSPGQGNQPQHF.

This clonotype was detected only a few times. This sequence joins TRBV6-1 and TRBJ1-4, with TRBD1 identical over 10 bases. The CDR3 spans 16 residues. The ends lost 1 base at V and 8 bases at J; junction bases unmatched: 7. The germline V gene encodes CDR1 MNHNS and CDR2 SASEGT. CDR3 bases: TGTGCCAGCAGTGAAGTTGATGGGACAGGGGAGGAAAAACTGTTTTTT. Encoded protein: CASSEVDGTGEEKLFF.

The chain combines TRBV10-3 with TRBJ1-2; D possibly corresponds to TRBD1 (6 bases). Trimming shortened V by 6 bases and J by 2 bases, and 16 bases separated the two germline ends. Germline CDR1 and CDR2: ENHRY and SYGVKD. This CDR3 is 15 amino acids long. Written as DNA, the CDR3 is TGTGCCATCAGCGACCTCGGACAGCTGAACTATGGCTACACCTTC. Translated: CAISDLGQLNYGYTF.

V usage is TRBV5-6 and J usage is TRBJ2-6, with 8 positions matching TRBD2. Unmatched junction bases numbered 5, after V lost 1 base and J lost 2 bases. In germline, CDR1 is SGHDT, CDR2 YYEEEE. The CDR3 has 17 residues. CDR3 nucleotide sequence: TGTGCCAGCAGCTTGAAGCGGGGGAGCCCTGGGGCCAACGTCCTGACTTTC. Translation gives CASSLKRGSPGANVLTF.

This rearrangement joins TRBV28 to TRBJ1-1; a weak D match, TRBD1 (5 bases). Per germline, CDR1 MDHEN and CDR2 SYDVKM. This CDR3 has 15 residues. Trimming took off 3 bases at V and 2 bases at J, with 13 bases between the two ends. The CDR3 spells CASSFVGRGNTEAFF. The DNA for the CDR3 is TGTGCCAGCAGTTTCGTAGGGAGGGGAAACACTGAAGCTTTCTTT. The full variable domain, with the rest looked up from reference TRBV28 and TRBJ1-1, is DVKVTQSSRYLVKRTGEKVFLECVQDMDHENMFWYRQDPGLGLRLIYFSYDVKMKEKGDIPEGYSVSREKKERFSLILESASTNQTSMYLCASSFVGRGNTEAFFGQGTRLTVV.

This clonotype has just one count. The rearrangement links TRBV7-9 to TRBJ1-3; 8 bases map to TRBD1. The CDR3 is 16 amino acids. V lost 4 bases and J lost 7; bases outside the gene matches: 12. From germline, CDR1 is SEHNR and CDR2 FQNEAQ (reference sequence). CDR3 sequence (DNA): TGTGCCAGCAGCTCCCAATTCAGGGGGCGCGGGAACACCATATATTTT. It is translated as CASSSQFRGRGNTIYF.

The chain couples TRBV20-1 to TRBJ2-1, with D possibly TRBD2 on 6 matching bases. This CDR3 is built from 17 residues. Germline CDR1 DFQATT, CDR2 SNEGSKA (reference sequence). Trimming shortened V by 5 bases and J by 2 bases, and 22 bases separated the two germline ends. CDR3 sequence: CSALQRSGTFTYNEQFF. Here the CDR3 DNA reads TGCAGTGCTCTTCAGCGCTCCGGGACTTTCACCTACAATGAGCAGTTCTTC.

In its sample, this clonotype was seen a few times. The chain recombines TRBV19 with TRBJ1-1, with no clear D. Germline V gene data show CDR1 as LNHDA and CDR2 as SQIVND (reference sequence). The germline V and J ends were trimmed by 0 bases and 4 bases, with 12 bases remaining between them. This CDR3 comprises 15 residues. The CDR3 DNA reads TGTGCCAGTAGTATAGATCGAAACAGTGGCACTGAAGCTTTCTTT. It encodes CASSIDRNSGTEAFF.

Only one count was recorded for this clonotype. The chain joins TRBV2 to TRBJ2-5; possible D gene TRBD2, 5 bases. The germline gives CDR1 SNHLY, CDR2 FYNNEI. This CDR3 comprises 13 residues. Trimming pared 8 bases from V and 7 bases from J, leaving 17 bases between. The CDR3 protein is CASLIIPRGTQYF. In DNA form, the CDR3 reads TGTGCCAGCTTGATTATCCCTCGGGGGACCCAGTACTTC.

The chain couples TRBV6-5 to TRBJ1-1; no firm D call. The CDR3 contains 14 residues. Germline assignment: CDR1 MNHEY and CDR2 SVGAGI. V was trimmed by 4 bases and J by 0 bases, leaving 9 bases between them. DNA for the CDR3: TGTGCCAGCAGTTCTGGCAATATGAACACTGAAGCTTTCTTT. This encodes CASSSGNMNTEAFF.

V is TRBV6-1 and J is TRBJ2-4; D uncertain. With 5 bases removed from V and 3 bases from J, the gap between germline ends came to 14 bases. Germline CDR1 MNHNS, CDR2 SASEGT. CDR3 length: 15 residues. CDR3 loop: CASSLILPNKNIQYF. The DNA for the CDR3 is TGTGCCAGCAGTCTAATACTTCCGAACAAAAACATTCAGTACTTC.

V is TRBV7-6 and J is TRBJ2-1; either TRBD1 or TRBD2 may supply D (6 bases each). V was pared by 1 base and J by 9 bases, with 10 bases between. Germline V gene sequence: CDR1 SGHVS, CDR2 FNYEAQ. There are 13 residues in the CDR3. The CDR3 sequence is CASSLVGGGEQFF. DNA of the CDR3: TGTGCCAGCAGCTTAGTGGGGGGCGGTGAGCAGTTCTTC. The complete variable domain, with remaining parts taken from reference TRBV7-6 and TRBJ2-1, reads GAGVSQSPRYKVTKRGQDVALRCDPISGHVSLYWYRQALGQGPEFLTYFNYEAQQDKSGLPNDRFSAERPEGSISTLTIQRTEQRDSAMYRCASSLVGGGEQFFGPGTRLTVL.

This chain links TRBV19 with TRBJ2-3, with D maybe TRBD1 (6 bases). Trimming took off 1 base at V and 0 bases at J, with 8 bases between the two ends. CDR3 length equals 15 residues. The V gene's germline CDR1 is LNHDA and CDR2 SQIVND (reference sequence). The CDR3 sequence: CASSIGGHSTDTQYF. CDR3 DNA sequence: TGTGCCAGTAGTATAGGGGGACATAGCACAGATACGCAGTATTTT.

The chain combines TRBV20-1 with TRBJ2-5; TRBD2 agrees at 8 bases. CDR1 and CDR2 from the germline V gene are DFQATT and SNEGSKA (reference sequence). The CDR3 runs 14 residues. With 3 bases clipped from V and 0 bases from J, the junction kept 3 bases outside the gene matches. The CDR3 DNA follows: TGCAGTGCTAGTTCGGGAGGGGACCAAGAGACCCAGTACTTC. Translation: CSASSGGDQETQYF.

The CDR3 loop is CASSLVSVNTDTQYF. The CDR3 nucleotides read TGCGCCAGCAGCTTGGTGTCGGTTAACACAGATACGCAGTATTTT. The chain combines TRBV5-1 with TRBJ2-3, with D unresolved. Germline loops: CDR1 SGHRS, CDR2 YFSETQ. This CDR3 is 15 amino acids long. V dropped 0 bases and J dropped 2 bases, with 10 bases sitting between them.

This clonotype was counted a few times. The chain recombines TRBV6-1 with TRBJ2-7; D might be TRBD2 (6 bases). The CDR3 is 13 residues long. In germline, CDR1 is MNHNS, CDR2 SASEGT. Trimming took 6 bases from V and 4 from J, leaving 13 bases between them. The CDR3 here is CASRAGLSYEQYF. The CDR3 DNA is TGTGCCAGCAGGGCGGGACTCTCTTACGAGCAGTACTTC.

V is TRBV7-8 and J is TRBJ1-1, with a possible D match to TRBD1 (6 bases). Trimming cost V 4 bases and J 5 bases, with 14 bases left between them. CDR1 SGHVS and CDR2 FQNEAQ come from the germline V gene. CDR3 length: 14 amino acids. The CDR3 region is CASSSTGKLTEAFF. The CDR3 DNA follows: TGTGCCAGCAGCTCAACAGGGAAGTTAACTGAAGCTTTCTTT.

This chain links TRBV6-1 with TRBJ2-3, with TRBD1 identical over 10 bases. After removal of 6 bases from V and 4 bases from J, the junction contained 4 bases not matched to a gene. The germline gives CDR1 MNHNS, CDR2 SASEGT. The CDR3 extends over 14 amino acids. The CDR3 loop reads CASRDGTGADTQYF. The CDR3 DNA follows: TGTGCCAGCAGGGACGGGACAGGGGCAGATACGCAGTATTTT.

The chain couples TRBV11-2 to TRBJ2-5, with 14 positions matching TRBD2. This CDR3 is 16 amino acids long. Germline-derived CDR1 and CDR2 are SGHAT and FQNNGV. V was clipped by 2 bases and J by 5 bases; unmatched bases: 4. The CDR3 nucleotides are TGTGCCAGCAGCTTAAGGACTAGCGGGAGGAGGGAGACCCAGTACTTC. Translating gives CASSLRTSGRRETQYF. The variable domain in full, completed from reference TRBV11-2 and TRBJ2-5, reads EAGVAQSPRYKIIEKRQSVAFWCNPISGHATLYWYQQILGQGPKLLIQFQNNGVVDDSQLPKDRFSAERLKGVDSTLKIQPAKLEDSAVYLCASSLRTSGRRETQYFGPGTRLLVL.

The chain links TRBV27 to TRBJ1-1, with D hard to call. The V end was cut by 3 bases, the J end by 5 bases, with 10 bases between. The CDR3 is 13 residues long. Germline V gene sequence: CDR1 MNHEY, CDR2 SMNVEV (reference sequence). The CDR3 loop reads CASSFGVWTEAFF. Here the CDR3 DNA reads TGTGCCAGCAGTTTTGGTGTGTGGACTGAAGCTTTCTTT.

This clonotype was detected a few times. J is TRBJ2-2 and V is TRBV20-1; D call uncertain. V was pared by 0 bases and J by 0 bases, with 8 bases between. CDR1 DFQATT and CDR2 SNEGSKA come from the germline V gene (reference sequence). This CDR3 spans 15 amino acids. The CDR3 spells CSARDSQTNTGELFF. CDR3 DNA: TGCAGTGCTAGAGATTCTCAAACGAACACCGGGGAGCTGTTTTTT.

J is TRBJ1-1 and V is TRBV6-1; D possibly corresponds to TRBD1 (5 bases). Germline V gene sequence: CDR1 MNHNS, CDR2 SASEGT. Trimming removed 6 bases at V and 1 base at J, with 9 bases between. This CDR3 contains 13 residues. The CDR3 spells CASRGTGNTEAFF. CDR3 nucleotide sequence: TGTGCCAGCAGGGGGACGGGGAACACTGAAGCTTTCTTT.

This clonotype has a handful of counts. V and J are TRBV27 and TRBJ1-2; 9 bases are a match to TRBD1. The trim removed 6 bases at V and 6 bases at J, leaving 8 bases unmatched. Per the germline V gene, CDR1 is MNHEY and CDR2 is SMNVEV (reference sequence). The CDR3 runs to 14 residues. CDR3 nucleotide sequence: TGTGCCAGCAGGACGGGACAGGGTGGTGATGGCTACACCTTC. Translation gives CASRTGQGGDGYTF.

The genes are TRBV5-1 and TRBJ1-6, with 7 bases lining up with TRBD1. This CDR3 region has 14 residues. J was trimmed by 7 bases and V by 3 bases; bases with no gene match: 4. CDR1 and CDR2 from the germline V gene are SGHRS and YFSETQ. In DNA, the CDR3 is TGCGCCAGCAGCTCCGGGACAGAAAATTCACCCCTCCACTTT. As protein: CASSSGTENSPLHF. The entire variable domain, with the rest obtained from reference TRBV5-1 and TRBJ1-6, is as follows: KAGVTQTPRYLIKTRGQQVTLSCSPISGHRSVSWYQQTPGQGLQFLFEYFSETQRNKGNFPGRFSGRQFSNSRSEMNVSTLELGDSALYLCASSSGTENSPLHFGNGTRLTVT.

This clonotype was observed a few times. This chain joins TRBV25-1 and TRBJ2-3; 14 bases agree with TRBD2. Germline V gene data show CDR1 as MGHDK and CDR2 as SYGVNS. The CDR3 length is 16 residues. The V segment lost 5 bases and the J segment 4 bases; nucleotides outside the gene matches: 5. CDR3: CASSIGTSGRPDTQYF. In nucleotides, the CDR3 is TGTGCCAGCAGTATTGGGACTAGCGGGAGACCAGATACGCAGTATTTT.

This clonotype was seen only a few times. The CDR3 DNA follows: TGCAGTGCTCTGGGAGGGGGGAACACTGAAGCTTTCTTT. Its protein is CSALGGGNTEAFF. This rearrangement joins TRBV20-1 to TRBJ1-1; tentative D call: TRBD1 (6 bases). There are 13 residues in the CDR3. The V end was cut by 5 bases, the J end by 1 base, with 11 bases between. The germline CDR1 and CDR2 sequences are DFQATT and SNEGSKA (reference sequence).

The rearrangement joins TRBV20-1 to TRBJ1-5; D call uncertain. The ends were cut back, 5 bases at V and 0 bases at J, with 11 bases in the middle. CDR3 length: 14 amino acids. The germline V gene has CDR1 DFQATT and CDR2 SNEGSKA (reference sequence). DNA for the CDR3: TGCAGTGCTTCGAGGGTGAATAGCAATCAGCCCCAGCATTTT. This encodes CSASRVNSNQPQHF.

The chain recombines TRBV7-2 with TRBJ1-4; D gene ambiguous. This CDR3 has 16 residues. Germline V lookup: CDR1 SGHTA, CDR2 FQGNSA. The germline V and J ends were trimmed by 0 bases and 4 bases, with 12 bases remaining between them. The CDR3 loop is CASSLAVSAGNEKLFF. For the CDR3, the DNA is TGTGCCAGCAGCTTAGCGGTCTCAGCCGGTAATGAAAAACTGTTTTTT. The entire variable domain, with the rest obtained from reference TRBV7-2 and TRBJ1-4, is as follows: GAGVSQSPSNKVTEKGKDVELRCDPISGHTALYWYRQSLGQGLEFLIYFQGNSAPDKSGLPSDRFSAERTGGSVSTLTIQRTQQEDSAVYLCASSLAVSAGNEKLFFGSGTQLSVL.

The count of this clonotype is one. The CDR3 nucleotides read TGTGCCAGCAGCCAAGAGAGACAGATAAAGACCCAGTACTTC. Translating it yields CASSQERQIKTQYF. This chain links TRBV4-2 with TRBJ2-5; a weak D match, TRBD1 (5 bases). Trimming removed 0 bases from V and 6 bases from J, with 11 bases in between. In germline, CDR1 is LGHNA, CDR2 YNFKEQ. The CDR3 consists of 14 residues.

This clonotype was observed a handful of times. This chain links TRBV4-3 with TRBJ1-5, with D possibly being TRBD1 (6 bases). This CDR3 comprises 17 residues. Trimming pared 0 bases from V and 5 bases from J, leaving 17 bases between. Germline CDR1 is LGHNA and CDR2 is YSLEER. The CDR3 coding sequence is TGCGCCAGCAGCCAAGATATCGGTGGGGGCGCCTATCAGCCCCAGCATTTT. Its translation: CASSQDIGGGAYQPQHF.

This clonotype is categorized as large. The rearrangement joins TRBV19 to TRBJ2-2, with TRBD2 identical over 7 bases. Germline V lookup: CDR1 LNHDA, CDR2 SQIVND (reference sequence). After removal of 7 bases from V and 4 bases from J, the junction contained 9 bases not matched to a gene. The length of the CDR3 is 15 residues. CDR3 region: CASTPGLGLTGELFF. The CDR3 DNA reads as TGTGCCAGTACCCCCGGACTAGGCCTCACCGGGGAGCTGTTTTTT.